This T cell receptor (beta chain) was found in a study of naive and memory T cell subsets. An equimolar mix of two oligonucleotides served as the beta constant-region primer for TRBC1 and TRBC2. The ligated cDNA underwent four PCR rounds using SP2 and nested alpha and beta constant-region primers. MiXCR, applied by TCRdb to the UMI-ligation and nested PCR reads, yields one record per CDR3 protein. The table lists some 83,000 distinct CDR3 sequences, over 9% of them singletons. The CDR3 is 14 amino acids. The V and J ends lost 0 bases and 8 bases, in that order; junction bases with no gene match: 5. Germline V gives CDR1 SGHDT, CDR2 YYEEEE.

The sequence was obtained from a human donor in good health. The sequencing input was naive CD8+ T cells from blood. The chain is built from TRBV5-6 and TRBJ2-1, with 7 bases fitting TRBD2. CDR3 bases: TGTGCCAGCAGCTTGGAACGGGAGGTCCATGAGCAGTTCTTC. It is translated as CASSLEREVHEQFF.